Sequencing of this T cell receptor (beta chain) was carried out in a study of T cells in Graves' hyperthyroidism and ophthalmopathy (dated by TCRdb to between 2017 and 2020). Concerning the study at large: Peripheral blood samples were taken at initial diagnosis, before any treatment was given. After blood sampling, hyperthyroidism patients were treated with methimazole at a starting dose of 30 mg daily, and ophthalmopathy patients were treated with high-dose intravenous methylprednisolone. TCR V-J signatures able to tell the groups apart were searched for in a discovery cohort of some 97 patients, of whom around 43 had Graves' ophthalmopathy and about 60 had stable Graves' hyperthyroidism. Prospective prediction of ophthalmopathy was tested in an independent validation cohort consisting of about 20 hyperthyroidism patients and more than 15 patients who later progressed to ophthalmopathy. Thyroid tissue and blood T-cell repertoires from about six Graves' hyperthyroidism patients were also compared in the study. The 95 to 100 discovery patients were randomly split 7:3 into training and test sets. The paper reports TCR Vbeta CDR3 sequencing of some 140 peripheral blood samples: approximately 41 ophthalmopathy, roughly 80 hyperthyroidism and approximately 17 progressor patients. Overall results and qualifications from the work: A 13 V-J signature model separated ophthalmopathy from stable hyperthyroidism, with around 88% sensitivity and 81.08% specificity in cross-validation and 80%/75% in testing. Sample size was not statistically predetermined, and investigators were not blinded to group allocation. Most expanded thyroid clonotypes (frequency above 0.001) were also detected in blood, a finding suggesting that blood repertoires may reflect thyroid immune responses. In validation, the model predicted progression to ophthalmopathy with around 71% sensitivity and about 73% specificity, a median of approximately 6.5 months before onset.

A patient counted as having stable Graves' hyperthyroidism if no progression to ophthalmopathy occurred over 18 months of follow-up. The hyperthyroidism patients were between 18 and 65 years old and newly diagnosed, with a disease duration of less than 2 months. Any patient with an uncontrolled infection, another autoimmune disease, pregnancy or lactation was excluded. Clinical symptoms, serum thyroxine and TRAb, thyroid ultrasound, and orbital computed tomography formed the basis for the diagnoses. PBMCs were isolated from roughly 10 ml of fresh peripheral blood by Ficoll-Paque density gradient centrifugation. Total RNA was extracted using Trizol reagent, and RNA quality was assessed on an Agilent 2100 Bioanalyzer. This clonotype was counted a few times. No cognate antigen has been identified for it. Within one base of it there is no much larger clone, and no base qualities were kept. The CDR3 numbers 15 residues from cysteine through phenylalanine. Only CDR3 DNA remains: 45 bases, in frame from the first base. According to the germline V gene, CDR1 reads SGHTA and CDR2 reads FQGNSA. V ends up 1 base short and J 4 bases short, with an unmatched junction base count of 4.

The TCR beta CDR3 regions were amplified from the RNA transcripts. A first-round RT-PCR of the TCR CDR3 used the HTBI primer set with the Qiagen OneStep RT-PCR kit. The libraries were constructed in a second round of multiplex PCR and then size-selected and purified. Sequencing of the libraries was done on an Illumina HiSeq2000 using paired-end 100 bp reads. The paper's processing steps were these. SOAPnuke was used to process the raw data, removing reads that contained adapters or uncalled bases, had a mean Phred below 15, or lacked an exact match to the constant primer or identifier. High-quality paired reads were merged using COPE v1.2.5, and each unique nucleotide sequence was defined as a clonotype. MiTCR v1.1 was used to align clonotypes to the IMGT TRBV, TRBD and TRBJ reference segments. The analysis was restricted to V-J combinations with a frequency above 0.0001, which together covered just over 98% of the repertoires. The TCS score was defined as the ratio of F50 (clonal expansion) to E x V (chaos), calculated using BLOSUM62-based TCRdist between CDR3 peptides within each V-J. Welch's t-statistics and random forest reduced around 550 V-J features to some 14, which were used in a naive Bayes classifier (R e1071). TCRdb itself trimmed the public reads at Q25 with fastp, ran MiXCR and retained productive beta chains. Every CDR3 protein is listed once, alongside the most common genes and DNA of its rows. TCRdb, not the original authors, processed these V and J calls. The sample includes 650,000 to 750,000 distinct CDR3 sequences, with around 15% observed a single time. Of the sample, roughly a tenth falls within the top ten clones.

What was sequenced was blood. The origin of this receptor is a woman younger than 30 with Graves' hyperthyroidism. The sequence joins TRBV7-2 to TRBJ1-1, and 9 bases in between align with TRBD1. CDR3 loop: CASSLEQGARTEAFF. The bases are TGTGCCAGCAGCTTAGAACAGGGGGCTCGCACTGAAGCTTTCTTT.